One and the same sample provided the 22 T cell receptor beta chains below, sequenced in a study of blood T cells in healthy people across ages. The authors ran a second PCR of 7 to 11 cycles using a sample-barcoded 5' primer and a J-beta primer mix. A single record per CDR3 protein comes from TCRdb applying MiXCR to the 5' RACE reads. The top ten clones hold roughly 20% of a sample with about 800,000 distinct CDR3 sequences, roughly 60% of them seen once. Sequencing input: blood. Every receptor here comes from a man in his thirties or forties in good health.

The V call is TRBV7-9, the J call TRBJ2-7, with D possibly matching TRBD1 (6 bases). The length of the CDR3 is 15 residues. The V gene's germline CDR1 is SEHNR and CDR2 FQNEAQ (reference sequence). Deletions cut 2 bases from V and 7 bases from J, with 18 bases between. CDR3 in DNA: TGTGCCAGCAGCTTAAAGGGGGTAGAAGACAATGAGCAGTACTTC. It is translated as CASSLKGVEDNEQYF.

The chain uses TRBV6-5 and TRBJ2-3; possibly TRBD1 or TRBD2 for D (5 bases each). Germline CDR1 is MNHEY and CDR2 is SVGAGI. The CDR3 sequence is 13 residues long. Trimming shortened V by 5 bases and J by 3 bases, and 9 bases separated the two germline ends. The CDR3 region is CASSDEGTDTQYF. The CDR3 DNA is TGTGCCAGCAGTGATGAGGGGACAGATACGCAGTATTTT.

The chain combines TRBV29-1 with TRBJ2-5; D may be TRBD2 (6 bases). Gene TRBJ2-7 matches the end of the DNA better, so the J call may be wrong. The CDR3 is 13 residues long. Per the germline V gene, CDR1 is SQVTM and CDR2 is ANQGSEA. CDR3: CSTIGGIPPEQYF. Here the CDR3 DNA reads TGCAGCACCATCGGGGGAATCCCTCCCGAGCAGTACTTC.

This clonotype was seen more than once but under ten times. This chain connects TRBV6-5 to TRBJ2-5; D call uncertain. V was pared by 3 bases and J by 5 bases, with 7 bases between. Per the germline V gene, CDR1 is MNHEY and CDR2 is SVGAGI. This CDR3 region has 12 residues. The CDR3: CASSYSSETQYF. DNA for the CDR3: TGTGCCAGCAGTTATTCGTCTGAGACCCAGTACTTC.

The chain carries TRBV9 and TRBJ1-2; 7 nucleotides align to TRBD1. The junction had 5 bases not matched to a gene; V was cut back by 1 base and J by 5 bases. Germline assignment: CDR1 SGDLS and CDR2 YYNGEE. The CDR3 has 14 residues. The CDR3: CASSVSGRGYGYTF. The DNA for the CDR3 is TGTGCCAGCAGCGTATCGGGCAGGGGGTATGGCTACACCTTC. The whole variable domain, remainder taken from reference TRBV9 and TRBJ1-2, is DSGVTQTPKHLITATGQRVTLRCSPRSGDLSVYWYQQSLDQGLQFLIQYYNGEERAKGNILERFSAQQFPDLHSELNLSSLELGDSALYFCASSVSGRGYGYTFGSGTRLTVV.

The chain carries TRBV13 and TRBJ1-1, with a tentative D call TRBD1 (5 bases). The CDR3 length is 14 residues. Germline V gene lookup returns CDR1 PRHDT and CDR2 FYEKMQ (reference sequence). Trimming stripped 6 bases from V and 2 bases from J, with 13 bases between. CDR3 sequence reads: CASRTGRRNTEAFF. CDR3 nucleotides: TGTGCCAGCAGGACGGGACGGCGAAACACTGAAGCTTTCTTT.

The CDR3 DNA follows: TGCAGCGTTCGGGAGGGGAGCAATCAGCCCCAGCATTTT. It specifies CSVREGSNQPQHF. The chain employs TRBV29-1 and TRBJ1-5; TRBD1 might be the D (5 bases). The CDR3 sequence is 13 residues long. CDR1 SQVTM and CDR2 ANQGSEA come from the germline V gene. V was cut by 5 bases and J by 1 base, with 9 bases left in between.

V is TRBV15 and J is TRBJ2-6; D unresolved. V was cut by 9 bases and J by 2 bases, with 11 bases left in between. From germline, CDR1 is LNHNV and CDR2 YYDKDF (reference sequence). The CDR3 is made up of 14 amino acids. The CDR3 DNA reads TGTGCCACGAGCCCGGATACTGGGGCCAACGTCCTGACTTTC. Encoded protein: CATSPDTGANVLTF.

J is TRBJ2-5 and V is TRBV9; D not resolved. Trimming cost V 1 base and J 1 base, with 11 bases left between them. The CDR3 consists of 15 residues. Germline V lookup: CDR1 SGDLS, CDR2 YYNGEE. The CDR3: CASSVMGGPQETQYF. The CDR3 region has the DNA TGTGCCAGCAGCGTAATGGGCGGACCCCAAGAGACCCAGTACTTC.

V and J are TRBV6-5 and TRBJ2-5; 9 bases are a match to TRBD2. The germline V gene encodes CDR1 MNHEY and CDR2 SVGAGI. CDR3 length: 14 amino acids. The J segment lost 11 bases and the V segment lost 7 bases, leaving 14 bases of the junction unmatched. In DNA, the CDR3 is TGTGCCAGCAACCCGACTAGCGGCTACGATGAGCAGTACTTC. As protein: CASNPTSGYDEQYF.

This clonotype came up a few times. The J gene is TRBJ2-7, the V gene TRBV12-3 or TRBV12-4; tentatively, D is TRBD2 (6 bases). The CDR3 is made up of 13 amino acids. V was clipped by 5 bases and J by 5 bases, with 13 bases between them. The CDR3: CASSPGWGDEQYF. The CDR3, as DNA: TGTGCCAGCAGTCCCGGGTGGGGGGACGAGCAGTACTTC.

This clonotype has just a few counts. One end of the junction does not line up with germline, which may come from a read error. The chain couples TRBV11-2 to TRBJ2-1; the D is unclear. The germline gives CDR1 SGHAT, CDR2 FQNNGV. This CDR3 comprises 13 residues. CDR3 protein: CASSPGSHNEQFF. CDR3 DNA sequence: TGTGCCAGCAGTCCCGGCTCCCACAATGAGCAGTTCTTC.

This clonotype showed up just a few times. The chain links TRBV10-3 to TRBJ2-3; 8 bases map to TRBD2. Trimming cost V 6 bases and J 2 bases; bases outside gene matches: 10. Germline CDR1 and CDR2: ENHRY and SYGVKD. The CDR3 contains 16 residues. CDR3 protein: CAIRKTGTRDTDTQYF. In DNA form, the CDR3 reads TGTGCCATCAGGAAGACCGGGACTAGAGACACAGATACGCAGTATTTT.

The CDR3 DNA sequence: TGTGCCGGAAAGCCGGGACTCGGTCGCGAGACCCAGTACTTC. The encoded protein is CAGKPGLGRETQYF. This chain joins TRBV2 and TRBJ2-5; D may be TRBD2 (6 bases). CDR1 and CDR2 from the germline V gene are SNHLY and FYNNEI. The length of the CDR3 is 14 residues. Trimming left V 11 bases short and J 5 bases short, with 21 bases between.

V usage is TRBV6-6 and J usage is TRBJ1-2; tentative D call: TRBD1 (5 bases). The CDR3 totals 14 residues. Germline V lookup: CDR1 MNHNY, CDR2 SVGAGI (reference sequence). The V gene lost 4 bases and the J gene lost 8 bases, with 17 bases spanning the gap. The CDR3 DNA follows: TGTGCCAGCAGTTCCCGGACAAGGGGCCGGGGCTACACCTTC. This codes for CASSSRTRGRGYTF.

This chain connects TRBV3-1 to TRBJ1-2; D is ambiguous. This CDR3 contains 14 residues. Trimming removed 4 bases at V and 12 bases at J, with 21 bases between. Germline CDR1 and CDR2: LGHDT and YNNKEL (reference sequence). CDR3 nucleotides: TGTGCCAGCAGCCTGAGTGATACTCGCCTAGGGAACACCTTC. Translating gives CASSLSDTRLGNTF.

The gene calls are TRBV7-2 and TRBJ1-1; maybe TRBD1 (5 bases). Germline CDR1 reads SGHTA; CDR2 reads FQGNSA. The CDR3 is 14 residues long. V gave up 5 bases and J gave up 3 bases, with 13 bases separating them. The CDR3 DNA is TGTGCCAGCAGCCCCCAGGGAGGGCACACTGAAGCTTTCTTT. This sequence encodes CASSPQGGHTEAFF.

The V and J genes are TRBV20-1 and TRBJ1-4; possibly TRBD1 for D (6 bases). CDR1 is DFQATT, CDR2 SNEGSKA, per germline (reference sequence). The V end was cut by 5 bases, the J end by 7 bases, with 20 bases between. This CDR3 is built from 15 residues. CDR3 DNA sequence: TGCAGTGCTCCTCCCGCACGGGAGGGGGGTGAAAAACTGTTTTTT. Translating it yields CSAPPAREGGEKLFF.

The chain uses TRBV29-1 and TRBJ2-3; the D is unclear. Germline lookup yields CDR1 SQVTM and CDR2 ANQGSEA. Trimming took off 8 bases at V and 3 bases at J, with 9 bases between the two ends. This CDR3 contains 11 residues. CDR3 in amino acids: CSCSVTDTQYF. DNA for the CDR3: TGCAGCTGCTCGGTAACAGATACGCAGTATTTT.

This clonotype was detected once. The J gene is TRBJ2-1, the V gene TRBV3-1; no firm D call. The germline CDR1 and CDR2 sequences are LGHDT and YNNKEL (reference sequence). The CDR3 is 11 amino acids. Trimming removed 2 bases at V and 9 bases at J, with 5 bases between. Written as DNA, the CDR3 is TGTGCCAGCAGCCAATATATTGAGCAGTTCTTC. It translates to CASSQYIEQFF.

This clonotype appeared once. V gene TRBV6-5 combines with J gene TRBJ2-5, with a tentative D call TRBD2 (5 bases). This CDR3 contains 17 residues. The V gene lost 2 bases and the J gene lost 2 bases, with 18 bases spanning the gap. Per germline, CDR1 MNHEY and CDR2 SVGAGI. The CDR3 DNA reads as TGTGCCAGCAGTTACCAGAATCCGGACTTCCTACAAGAGACCCAGTACTTC. It is translated as CASSYQNPDFLQETQYF.

This clonotype was observed a handful of times. V is TRBV7-2 and J is TRBJ2-7; D is unclear. This CDR3 has 13 amino acids. Trimming stripped 3 bases from V and 3 bases from J, with 9 bases between. CDR1 and CDR2 (germline): SGHTA, FQGNSA. DNA of the CDR3: TGTGCCAGCAGCTTCGCCGACCGCTACGAGCAGTACTTC. It encodes CASSFADRYEQYF.